This TCR beta chain stems from a study of T cells in Graves' hyperthyroidism and ophthalmopathy. Study findings and constraints: Blood also carried most thyroid clonotypes expanded above 0.001.

TCR beta CDR3 regions were amplified from RNA transcripts. The TCR CDR3 was amplified in a first-round RT-PCR using the HTBI primer set. TCRdb re-called the multiplex PCR reads with MiXCR, one entry per CDR3 protein. The table includes approximately 600,000 distinct CDR3 sequences, less than 25% detected once. This CDR3 has 13 amino acids. V lost 6 bases, J lost 5 bases, and 14 bases lay in between. This clonotype showed up just a few times. Its cognate antigen is unknown. The sequence was collected from a young man with Graves' ophthalmopathy. J is TRBJ2-7 and V is TRBV12-3 or TRBV12-4; weak D call: TRBD1 (5 bases). The sequenced material came from blood. CDR3 protein: CASSPFRGHEQYF. CDR3 nucleotides: TGTGCCAGCAGCCCCTTTAGGGGTCACGAGCAGTACTTC.